This T cell receptor (beta chain) was found in a study of cytomegalovirus exposure and HLA in healthy donors (TCRdb year 2017). For context, the study as a whole: In an earlier analysis of around 540 of the donors, 276 Gb of sequence data and some 120 million unique TCR beta sequences from about 179 million T cells were reported. About 300 gigabases of sequencing data and tens of millions of unique TCR sequences were included in an early release covering around 600 HLA-typed donors. Of the roughly 400 genotyped donors, about 84% fell in the genetic ancestry cluster associated with self-reported Caucasian donors. The study was designed to test whether signatures of past pathogen exposure could be identified by cataloging public T cell receptors. The study used immunosequencing to profile the T cell repertoires of more than 650 subjects and linked those repertoires to cytomegalovirus serostatus. Along with the approximately 600-subject first cohort, a separate validation cohort of over a hundred different subjects was used. The study combined high-throughput TCR immunosequencing, statistical association of individual TCRs with disease status, and machine learning to predict cytomegalovirus infection status. To study patterns of TCR occurrence, a later analysis re-analyzed previously published TCR beta repertoires from 550 to 800 donors and added high-resolution HLA genotyping. Rather than drawing on any new phenotypic data, the later analysis identified candidate immune exposures from TCR beta sequences and the way those sequences occurred across donors. An earlier analysis of 587 of the donors used high-throughput TCR beta sequencing to judge whether each TCR beta V gene segment behaved as functional or pseudogenic. Donor age, sex, ethnicity and CMV serostatus were collected together with the repertoire data. A later genetic analysis used genome-wide SNP genotypes for about 60% of the roughly 670 donors, treating that subset as a discovery cohort. Every repertoire in the discovery cohort had been generated on one and the same sequencing platform. Both class I and class II loci were covered by HLA typing, at four-digit resolution. Typing coverage varied by locus: about 620-640 donors for A, B, C, DRB1 and DQB1; under 550 for DQA1; more than 600 for DPA1; 450 to 480 for DPB1. Roughly 5 DR-DQ haplotypes were handled as single units for association and clustering, since linkage in the cohort was strong. Among almost 400 genotyped donors of the cohort, an average of approximately 240,000 unique TCR beta nucleotide sequences were sequenced per donor, around 20% of them non-productive.

The cohort consisted of some 730 healthy bone marrow donors. All cohort members were sampled while nominally healthy, although unrecorded immune exposures were likely present. The donor was CMV seropositive and belonged to the group of over 250 seropositive cohort members. A peripheral blood sample was collected from each donor, and TCR beta sequencing was performed on peripheral blood mononuclear cells. Genomic DNA extraction from the blood cell samples was performed with the Qiagen DNeasy Blood Extraction Kit. Libraries came from the immunoSEQ multiplex PCR assay. A mixture of 60 forward primers for TCR Vbeta segments and 13 reverse primers for TCR Jbeta segments was used in the multiplex PCR. The CDR3 region of rearranged TCR beta genes was amplified from genomic DNA with a multiplex PCR assay. The amplified TCR beta libraries were sequenced on the Illumina HiSeq System as 87-base-pair reads. For the original study's pipeline: A later analysis tallied 80 million to 95 million unique TCR beta chains across the 700 or so repertoires, and some 10 million of those chains were shared by two or more donors. Raw reads were error-corrected and collapsed into unique sequences by a nearest-neighbor algorithm in which closely related sequences were merged to remove PCR and sequencing errors. Alignment of CDR3 sequences to IMGT reference sequences was used to assign V, D and J gene segments. For a sequence to be retained, a match of at least six nucleotides to both a V gene segment and a J gene segment was required. Rearrangements were classified as productive when the CDR3 lacked stop codons and remained in frame with V and J, and all other rearrangements were classified as non-productive. CDR3 was defined according to IMGT convention as the region running from the second conserved V-encoded cysteine to the conserved J-encoded phenylalanine. In an earlier analysis of around 570 of the donors, sequences lacking an unambiguous match to a single V gene segment were excluded. In an earlier analysis of 587 of the donors, a V segment was called functional when productive rearrangements were above 56.7%, and segregating when the standard deviation between donors exceeded 5%. A statistical classification framework was built for diagnosing cytomegalovirus status from the catalog of TCR beta chain sequences. In a later analysis, TCR nucleotide sequences were compared against IMGT/GENE-DB human TR gene sequences so that V and J genes could be assigned. A later analysis assigned CDR3 sequences and most-parsimonious VDJ recombination scenarios with the TCRdist pipeline. A later analysis defined each TCR beta chain by its CDR3 amino acid sequence plus V-gene family, and excluded reads lacking a unique V-gene family. To address suspected cross-contamination and a sequencing artifact, a later analysis removed over 500 highly shared, low-generation-probability nucleotide sequences. A later analysis calculated a clonal expansion index for each public chain from normalized within-repertoire ranks of inferred template counts. In a later analysis, generation probabilities were computed using a VDJ recombination model fitted to out-of-frame rearrangements, and the results were checked against IGoR. In a later analysis, TCR-TCR, TCR-HLA and TCR-CMV co-occurrence was scored with hypergeometric tests, and a repertoire-size bias correction was applied to TCR pairs. To estimate false discovery rates, a later analysis permuted the HLA or CMV assignments 20 times. In a later analysis, co-occurring TCRs were grouped using DBSCAN, with TCRdist sequence similarity added in when clustering inside HLA-allele-positive subsets. Repertoires with fewer than 30,000 or more than 120,000 public chains, plus five repertoires with anomalous nucleotide sharing, were excluded from co-occurrence clustering. This is the immuneACCESS table as TCRdb keeps it, with only in-frame sequences that have V and J called. A part of the clones is gone; compared with another copy, unresolved V genes explain less than half, and the rest is unexplained. Clonal size and the V and J genes are those of that table, whereas D and trimming came from the DNA. This sample holds about 150,000 clones; approximately 80% were observed only once. The ten biggest clones cover roughly 12% of the sample.

With regard to this clone: The specificity of this receptor is unknown. Base qualities are not recorded, but no much larger clone differs from it by a single base.

The paper's findings and limits, for the study overall: Specific HLA alleles were associated with 15,000 to 20,000 TCR beta sequences at a false discovery rate of 0.05 in a later analysis. In this cohort, only TCR beta chains were sequenced, and detectable features were limited by the absence of alpha or paired-chain data. Linkage disequilibrium might explain the correlated functional status among segregating V segments, but an unknown experimental factor could not be ruled out. Because HLA typing was unavailable for some donors at each locus, only the typed subset was used in association tests. According to the authors, the approach could potentially be generalized to other disease states and immunological phenotypes. In an earlier analysis of some 550 of the donors, most TCR beta V segments were observed in productive rearrangements about 90% or about 30% of the time, broadly matching IMGT annotations. The classifier was reported to diagnose cytomegalovirus status with high specificity and sensitivity in both the original and validation cohorts. A total of 150 to 200 TCR beta chains were listed by the study as associated with cytomegalovirus. While some public TCRs were present in many individuals, most TCR sequences turned up only very rarely across donors. The presence/absence analyses assumed that sequencing depth was roughly uniform across donors, and that assumption may not be true. Because counts were too low, 15 or so rarely observed V segments, including chromosome 9 orphons, were excluded from the earlier analysis of around 640 of the donors. Compared with the roughly 710-donor mean, donors in an Asian-associated ancestry cluster had fewer N-insertions in productive TCRs, according to a later genetic analysis. In a later genetic analysis, a missense DCLRE1C variant was associated with V-gene and J-gene trimming of TCR beta chains, and the association was replicated in an independent cohort. In a later analysis, HLA-associated TCR beta chains were found to be more clonally expanded and to have lower generation probabilities than equally common non-associated chains. When HLA alleles, especially DR and DQ, strongly co-occurred, attributing TCR associations to individual alleles was difficult. In a later analysis, several top co-occurrence clusters were reported to appear linked to parvovirus B19, influenza, CMV and Epstein-Barr virus. The sequencing pipeline was judged likely to have produced a cluster of highly shared sequence variants as a technical artifact. In a later analysis, the rate of TCR association differed among HLA loci, with DRB1 alleles having the most associated TCRs and HLA-C alleles having the fewest. A further reported finding was that TCR beta sequences accurately predicted the HLA-A and HLA-B alleles for most subjects in the first cohort. The only immune exposure information available for the cohort was CMV serostatus. Three of the identified cytomegalovirus-associated TCR beta chains were confirmed in vitro to be specific for cytomegalovirus antigens. Most CMV-associated TCR beta chains appeared to be HLA-restricted in a later analysis, and the HLA associations seemed to be driven largely by CMV exposure.

The sequenced sample was PBMCs. This clonotype was obtained from a man aged 25-45 years in good health and CMV-seropositive.

The nucleotide sequence is given as TGTGCCAGCAGCGTAACCACAGGGTTGGACTATGGCTACACCTTC. It translates to CASSVTTGLDYGYTF. This chain joins TRBV7-2 to TRBJ1-2; a tentative D match to TRBD1 spans 6 bases. CDR1 SGHTA and CDR2 FQGNSA were looked up in the germline V gene. V loses 5 bases of germline sequence and J loses 3 bases, and the interval between the two ends is 16 bases. Its CDR3 holds 15 amino acids, cysteine through phenylalanine. Of the read, only the CDR3 DNA is kept; its 45 bases are in frame from base 1.